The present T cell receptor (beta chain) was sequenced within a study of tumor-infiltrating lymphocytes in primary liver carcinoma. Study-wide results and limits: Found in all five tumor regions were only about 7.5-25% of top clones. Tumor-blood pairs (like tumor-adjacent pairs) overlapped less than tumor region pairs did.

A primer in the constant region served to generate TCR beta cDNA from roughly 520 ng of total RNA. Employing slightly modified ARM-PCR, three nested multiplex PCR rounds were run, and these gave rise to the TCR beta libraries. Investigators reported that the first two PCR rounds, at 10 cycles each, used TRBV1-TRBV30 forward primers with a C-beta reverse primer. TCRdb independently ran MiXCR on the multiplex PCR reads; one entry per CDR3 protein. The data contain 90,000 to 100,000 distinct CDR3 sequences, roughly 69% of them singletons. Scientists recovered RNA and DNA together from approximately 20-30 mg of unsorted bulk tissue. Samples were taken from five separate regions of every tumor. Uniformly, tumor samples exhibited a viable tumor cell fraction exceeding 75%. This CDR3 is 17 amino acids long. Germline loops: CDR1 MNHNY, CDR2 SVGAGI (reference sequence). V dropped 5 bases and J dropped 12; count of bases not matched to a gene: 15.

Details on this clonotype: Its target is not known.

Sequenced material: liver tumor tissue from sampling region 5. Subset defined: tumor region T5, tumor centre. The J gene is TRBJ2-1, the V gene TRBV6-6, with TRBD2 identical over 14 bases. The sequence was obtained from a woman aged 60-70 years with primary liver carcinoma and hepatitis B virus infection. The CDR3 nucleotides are TGTGCCAGCAGTGCCGGGACTAGCGGGAGCTGGCTCGATGGGCAGTTCTTC. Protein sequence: CASSAGTSGSWLDGQFF.